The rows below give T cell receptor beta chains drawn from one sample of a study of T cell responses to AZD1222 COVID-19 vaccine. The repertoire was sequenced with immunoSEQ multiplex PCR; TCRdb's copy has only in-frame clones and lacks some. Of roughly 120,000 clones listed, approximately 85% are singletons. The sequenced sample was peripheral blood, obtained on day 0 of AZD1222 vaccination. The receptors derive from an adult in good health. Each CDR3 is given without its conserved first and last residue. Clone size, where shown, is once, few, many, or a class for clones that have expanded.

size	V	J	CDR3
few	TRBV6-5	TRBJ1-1	ASSYNEGNTEAF
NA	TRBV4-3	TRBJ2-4	ASSQGTAIQEDIQY
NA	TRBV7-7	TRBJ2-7	ASSSNQGYEQY
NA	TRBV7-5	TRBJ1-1	VRSLARVAADSPLHTEAF
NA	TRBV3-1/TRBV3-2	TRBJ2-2	ASSQVGRGVAGELF
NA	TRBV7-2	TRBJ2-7	ASSLARTSGYEQY
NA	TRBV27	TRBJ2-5	ASSLIGRGNQETQY
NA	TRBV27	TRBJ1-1	ASSPGPGQWENTEAF
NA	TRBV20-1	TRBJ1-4	SASSVGGNEKLF
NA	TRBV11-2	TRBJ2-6	ASSRNRAGLTGANVLT